Sequencing of this T cell receptor (beta chain) was carried out in a study of blood T cell repertoires in COVID-19. Overall study: Researchers got acute and convalescent COVID-19 samples from the United States, Italy and Spain. Nucleic acid was either cDNA or gDNA, and it came from T cells, B-cell-depleted T cells, or PBMCs.

Methods used by the authors: Amplification of reference gene primers was used by the study to estimate nucleated cell counts. Assay: immunoSEQ multiplex PCR; the TCRdb copy retains only in-frame clones and omits some. V and J calls plus clone size are reproduced from that table; the DNA served to infer D and trimming. This sample carries 110,000 to 150,000 clones, approximately 82% of them seen once, and the ten largest clones take roughly 10%. V dropped 7 bases and J dropped 1; count of bases not matched to a gene: 6. Germline CDR1 reads SNHLY; CDR2 reads FYNNEI. The CDR3 runs 14 residues. The clonotype was recovered from a man aged 55 to 69 with active or convalescent COVID-19. The sequencing input was peripheral blood. The J gene is TRBJ1-1, the V gene TRBV2; TRBD1 agrees at 7 bases. As DNA, the CDR3 is TGTGCCAGCACTAGAAGGACAGGGAACACTGAAGCTTTCTTT. This codes for CASTRRTGNTEAFF.